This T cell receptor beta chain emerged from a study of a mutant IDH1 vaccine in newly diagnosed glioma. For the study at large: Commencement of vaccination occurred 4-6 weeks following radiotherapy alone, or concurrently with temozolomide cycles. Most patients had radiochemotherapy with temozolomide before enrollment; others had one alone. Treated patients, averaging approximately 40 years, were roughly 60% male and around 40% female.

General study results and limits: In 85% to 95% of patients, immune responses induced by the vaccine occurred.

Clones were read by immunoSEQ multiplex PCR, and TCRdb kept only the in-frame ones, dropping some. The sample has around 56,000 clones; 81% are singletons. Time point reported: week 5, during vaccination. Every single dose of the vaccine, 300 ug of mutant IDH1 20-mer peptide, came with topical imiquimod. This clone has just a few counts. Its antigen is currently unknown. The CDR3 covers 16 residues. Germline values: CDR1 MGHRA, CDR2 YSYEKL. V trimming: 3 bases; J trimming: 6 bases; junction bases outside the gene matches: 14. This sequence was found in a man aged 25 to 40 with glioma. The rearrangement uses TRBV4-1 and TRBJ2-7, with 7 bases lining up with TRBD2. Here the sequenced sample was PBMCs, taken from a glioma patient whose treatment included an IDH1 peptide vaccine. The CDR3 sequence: CASSQPPTGGSREQYF. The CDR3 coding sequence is TGCGCCAGCAGCCAGCCGCCCACCGGGGGGAGTCGCGAGCAGTACTTC.